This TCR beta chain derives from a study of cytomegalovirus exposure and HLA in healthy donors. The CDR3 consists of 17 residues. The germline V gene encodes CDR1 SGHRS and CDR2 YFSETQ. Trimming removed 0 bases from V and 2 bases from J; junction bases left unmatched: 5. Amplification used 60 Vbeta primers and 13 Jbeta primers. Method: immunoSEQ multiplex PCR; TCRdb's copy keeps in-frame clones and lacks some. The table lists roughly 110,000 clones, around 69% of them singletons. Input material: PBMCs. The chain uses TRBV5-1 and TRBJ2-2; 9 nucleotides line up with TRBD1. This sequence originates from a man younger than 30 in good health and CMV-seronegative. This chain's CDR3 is CASSLVGTGINTGELFF. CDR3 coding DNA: TGCGCCAGCAGCTTGGTCGGGACAGGGATAAACACCGGGGAGCTGTTTTTT.